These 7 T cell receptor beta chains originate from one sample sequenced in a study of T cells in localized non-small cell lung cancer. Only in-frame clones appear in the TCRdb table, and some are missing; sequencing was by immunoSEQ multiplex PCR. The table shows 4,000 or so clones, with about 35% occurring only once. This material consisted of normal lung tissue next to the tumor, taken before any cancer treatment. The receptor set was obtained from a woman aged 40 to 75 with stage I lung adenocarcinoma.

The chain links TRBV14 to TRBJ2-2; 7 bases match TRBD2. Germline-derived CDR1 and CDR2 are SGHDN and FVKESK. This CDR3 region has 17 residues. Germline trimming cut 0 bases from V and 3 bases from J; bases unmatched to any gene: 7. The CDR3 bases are TGTGCCAGCAGCCAAGAAGCCCTAGCGGTATACACCGGGGAGCTGTTTTTT. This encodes CASSQEALAVYTGELFF. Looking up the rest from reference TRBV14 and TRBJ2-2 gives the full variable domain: EAGVTQFPSHSVIEKGQTVTLRCDPISGHDNLYWYRRVMGKEIKFLLHFVKESKQDESGMPNNRFLAERTGGTYSTLKVQPAELEDSGVYFCASSQEALAVYTGELFFGEGSRLTVL.

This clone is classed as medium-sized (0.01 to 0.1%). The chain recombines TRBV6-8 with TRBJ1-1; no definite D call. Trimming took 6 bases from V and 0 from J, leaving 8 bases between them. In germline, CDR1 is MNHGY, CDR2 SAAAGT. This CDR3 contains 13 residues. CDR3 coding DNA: TGTGCCAGCAGAATGGATCTGAACACTGAAGCTTTCTTT. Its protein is CASRMDLNTEAFF.

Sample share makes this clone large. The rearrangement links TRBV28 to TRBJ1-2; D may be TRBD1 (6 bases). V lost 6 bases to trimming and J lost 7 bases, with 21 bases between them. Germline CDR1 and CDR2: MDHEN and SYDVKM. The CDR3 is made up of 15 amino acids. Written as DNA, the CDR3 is TGTGCCAGCAGCAGCGTCGGCGGCAGGGGATCTGGCTACACCTTC. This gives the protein CASSSVGGRGSGYTF.

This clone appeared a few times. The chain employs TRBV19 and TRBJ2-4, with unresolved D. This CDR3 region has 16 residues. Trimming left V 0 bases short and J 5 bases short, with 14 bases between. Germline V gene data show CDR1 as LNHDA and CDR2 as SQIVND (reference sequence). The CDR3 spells CASSIDARLLQNIQYF. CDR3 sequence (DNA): TGTGCCAGTAGTATAGACGCCCGATTGCTCCAAAACATTCAGTACTTC. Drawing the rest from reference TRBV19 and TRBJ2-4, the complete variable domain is DGGITQSPKYLFRKEGQNVTLSCEQNLNHDAMYWYRQDPGQGLRLIYYSQIVNDFQKGDIAEGYSVSREKKESFPLTVTSAQKNPTAFYLCASSIDARLLQNIQYFGAGTRLSVL.

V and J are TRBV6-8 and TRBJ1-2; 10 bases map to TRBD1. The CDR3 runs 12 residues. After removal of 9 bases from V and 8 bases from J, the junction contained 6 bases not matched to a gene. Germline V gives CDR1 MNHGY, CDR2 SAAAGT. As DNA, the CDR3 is TGTGCCAGTAGACAGGGGGCGGAGGGCTACACCTTC. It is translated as CASRQGAEGYTF.

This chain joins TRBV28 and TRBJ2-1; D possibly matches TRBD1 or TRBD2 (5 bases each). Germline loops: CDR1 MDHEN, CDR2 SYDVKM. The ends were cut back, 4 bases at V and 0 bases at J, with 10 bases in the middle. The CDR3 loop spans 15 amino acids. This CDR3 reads CASSWGRSSYNEQFF. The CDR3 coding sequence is TGTGCCAGCAGTTGGGGGAGAAGCTCCTACAATGAGCAGTTCTTC.

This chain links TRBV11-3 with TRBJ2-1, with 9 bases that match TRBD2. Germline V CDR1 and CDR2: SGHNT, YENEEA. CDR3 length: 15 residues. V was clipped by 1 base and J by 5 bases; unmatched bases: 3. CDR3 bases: TGTGCCAGCAGCTTAGGGCGGGGGGGCCACAATGAGCAGTTCTTC. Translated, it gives CASSLGRGGHNEQFF. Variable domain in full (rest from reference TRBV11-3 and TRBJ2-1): EAGVVQSPRYKIIEKKQPVAFWCNPISGHNTLYWYLQNLGQGPELLIRYENEEAVDDSQLPKDRFSAERLKGVDSTLKIQPAELGDSAVYLCASSLGRGGHNEQFFGPGTRLTVL.